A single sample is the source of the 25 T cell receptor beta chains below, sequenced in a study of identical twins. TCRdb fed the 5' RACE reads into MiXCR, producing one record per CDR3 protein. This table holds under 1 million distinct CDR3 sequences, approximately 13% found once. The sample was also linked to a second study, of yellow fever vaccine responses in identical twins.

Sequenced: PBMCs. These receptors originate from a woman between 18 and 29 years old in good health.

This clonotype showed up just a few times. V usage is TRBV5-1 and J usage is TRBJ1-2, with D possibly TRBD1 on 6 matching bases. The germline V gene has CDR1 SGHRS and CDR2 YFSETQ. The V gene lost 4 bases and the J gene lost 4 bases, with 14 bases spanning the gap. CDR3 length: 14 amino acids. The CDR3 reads CASSQGHSPYGYTF. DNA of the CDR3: TGCGCCAGCAGCCAGGGACACAGTCCCTATGGCTACACCTTC.

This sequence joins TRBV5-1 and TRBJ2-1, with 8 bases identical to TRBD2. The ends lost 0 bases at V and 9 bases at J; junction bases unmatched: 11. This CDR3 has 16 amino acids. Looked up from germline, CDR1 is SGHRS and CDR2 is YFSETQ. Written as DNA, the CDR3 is TGCGCCAGCAGCTTGGGGGTAGCGGGAATCGGCAGTGAGCAGTTCTTC. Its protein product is CASSLGVAGIGSEQFF.

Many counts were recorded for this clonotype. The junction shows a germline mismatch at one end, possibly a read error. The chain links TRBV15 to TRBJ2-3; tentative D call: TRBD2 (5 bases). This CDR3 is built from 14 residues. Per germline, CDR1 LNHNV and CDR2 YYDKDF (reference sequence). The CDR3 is CATSREASRDTQYF. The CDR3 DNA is TGTGCCACCAGCAGAGAAGCTAGCAGAGATACGCAGTATTTT.

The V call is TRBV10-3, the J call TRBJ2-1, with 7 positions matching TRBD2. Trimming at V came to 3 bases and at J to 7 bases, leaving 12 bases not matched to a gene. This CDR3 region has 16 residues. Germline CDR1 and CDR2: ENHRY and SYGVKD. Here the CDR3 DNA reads TGTGCCATCAGTGATATCAGCGGGATAATCGGGAATGAGCAGTTCTTC. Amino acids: CAISDISGIIGNEQFF.

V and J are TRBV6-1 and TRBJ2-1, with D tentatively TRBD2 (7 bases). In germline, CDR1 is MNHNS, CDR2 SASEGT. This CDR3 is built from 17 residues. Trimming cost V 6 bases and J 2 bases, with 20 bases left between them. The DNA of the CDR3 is TGTGCCAGCAGCCACGGGTCGGGGGGCCCTACCTACAATGAGCAGTTCTTC. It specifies CASSHGSGGPTYNEQFF.

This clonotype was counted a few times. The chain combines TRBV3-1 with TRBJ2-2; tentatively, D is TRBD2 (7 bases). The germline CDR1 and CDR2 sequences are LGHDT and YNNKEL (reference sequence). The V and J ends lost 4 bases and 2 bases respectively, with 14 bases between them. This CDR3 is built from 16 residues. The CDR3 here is CASSLQGTTNTGELFF. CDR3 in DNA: TGTGCCAGCAGCCTGCAGGGGACTACTAACACCGGGGAGCTGTTTTTT.

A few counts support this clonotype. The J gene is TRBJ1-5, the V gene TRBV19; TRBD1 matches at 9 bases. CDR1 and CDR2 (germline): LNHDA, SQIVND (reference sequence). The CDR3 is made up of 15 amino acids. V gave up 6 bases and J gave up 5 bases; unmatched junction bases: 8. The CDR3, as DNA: TGTGCCAGTAGACCTCCGGGACAGGGATATCAGCCCCAGCATTTT. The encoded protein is CASRPPGQGYQPQHF.

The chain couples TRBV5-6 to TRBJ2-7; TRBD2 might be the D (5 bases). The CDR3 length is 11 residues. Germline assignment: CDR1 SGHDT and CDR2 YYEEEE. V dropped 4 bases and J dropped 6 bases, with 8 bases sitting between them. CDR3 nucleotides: TGTGCCAGCAGCCGGGGATTCGAGCAGTACTTC. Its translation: CASSRGFEQYF.

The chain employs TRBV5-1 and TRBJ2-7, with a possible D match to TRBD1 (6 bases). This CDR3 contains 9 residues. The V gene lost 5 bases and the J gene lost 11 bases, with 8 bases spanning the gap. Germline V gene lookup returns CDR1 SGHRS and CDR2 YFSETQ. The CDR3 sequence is CASSWDKYV. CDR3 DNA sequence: TGCGCCAGCAGTTGGGACAAGTACGTC.

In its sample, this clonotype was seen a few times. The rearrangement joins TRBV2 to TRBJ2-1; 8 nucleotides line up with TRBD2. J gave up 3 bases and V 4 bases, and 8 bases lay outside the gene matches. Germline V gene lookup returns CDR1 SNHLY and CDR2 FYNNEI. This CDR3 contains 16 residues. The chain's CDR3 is CASSGGLGIFYNEQFF. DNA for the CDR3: TGTGCCAGCAGTGGGGGACTAGGGATTTTCTACAATGAGCAGTTCTTC.

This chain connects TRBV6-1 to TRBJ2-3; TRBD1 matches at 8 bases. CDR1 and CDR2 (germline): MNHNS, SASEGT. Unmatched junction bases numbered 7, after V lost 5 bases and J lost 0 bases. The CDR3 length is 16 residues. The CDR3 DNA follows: TGTGCCAGCAGTCGGACAGGGCGCACTAGCACAGATACGCAGTATTTT. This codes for CASSRTGRTSTDTQYF.

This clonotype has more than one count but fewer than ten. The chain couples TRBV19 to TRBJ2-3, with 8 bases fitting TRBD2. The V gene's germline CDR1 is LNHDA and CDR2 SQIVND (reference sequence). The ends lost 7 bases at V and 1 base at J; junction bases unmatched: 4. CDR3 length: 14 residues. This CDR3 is CASTNSGGTDTQYF. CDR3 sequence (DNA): TGTGCCAGTACGAATAGCGGGGGCACAGATACGCAGTATTTT.

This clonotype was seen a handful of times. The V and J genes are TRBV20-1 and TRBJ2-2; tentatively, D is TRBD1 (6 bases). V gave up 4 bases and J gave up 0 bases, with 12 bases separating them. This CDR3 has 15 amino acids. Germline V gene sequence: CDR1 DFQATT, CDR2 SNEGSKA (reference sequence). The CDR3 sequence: CSATSGTPNTGELFF. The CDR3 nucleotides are TGCAGTGCTACCTCCGGGACACCGAACACCGGGGAGCTGTTTTTT.

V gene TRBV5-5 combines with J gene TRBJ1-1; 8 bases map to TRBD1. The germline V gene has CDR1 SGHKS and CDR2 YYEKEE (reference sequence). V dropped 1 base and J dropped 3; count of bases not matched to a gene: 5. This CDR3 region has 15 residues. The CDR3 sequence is CASSLMDREYTEAFF. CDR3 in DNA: TGTGCCAGCAGCTTGATGGACAGGGAATACACTGAAGCTTTCTTT.

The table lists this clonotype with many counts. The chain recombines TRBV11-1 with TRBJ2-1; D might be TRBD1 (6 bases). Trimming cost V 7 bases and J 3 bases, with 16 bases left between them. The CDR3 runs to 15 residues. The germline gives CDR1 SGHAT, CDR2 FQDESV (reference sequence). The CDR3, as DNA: TGTGCCAGCACCTCGGACAGTCCAGGCTACAATGAGCAGTTCTTC. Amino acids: CASTSDSPGYNEQFF.

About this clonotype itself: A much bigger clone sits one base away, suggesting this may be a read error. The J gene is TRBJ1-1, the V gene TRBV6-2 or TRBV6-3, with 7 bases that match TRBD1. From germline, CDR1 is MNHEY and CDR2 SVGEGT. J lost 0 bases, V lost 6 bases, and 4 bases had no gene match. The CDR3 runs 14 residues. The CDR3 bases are TGTGCCAGCAGGTTACAGGGGATGAACACTGAAGCTTTCTTT. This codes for CASRLQGMNTEAFF.

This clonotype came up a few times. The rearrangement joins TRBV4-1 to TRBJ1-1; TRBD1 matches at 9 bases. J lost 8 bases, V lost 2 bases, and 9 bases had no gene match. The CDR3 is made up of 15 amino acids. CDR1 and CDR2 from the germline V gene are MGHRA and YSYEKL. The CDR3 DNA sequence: TGCGCCAGCAGCCAAATCGACAGGGGGTCTTCAGAAGCTTTCTTT. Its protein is CASSQIDRGSSEAFF.

CDR3 region: CASQGLAIKADYGYTF. CDR3 DNA: TGTGCCAGCCAGGGTTTAGCCATTAAGGCGGACTATGGCTACACCTTC. V usage is TRBV12-3 or TRBV12-4 and J usage is TRBJ1-2; maybe TRBD1 (5 bases). The CDR3 is 16 amino acids. With 8 bases removed from V and 3 bases from J, the gap between germline ends came to 22 bases.

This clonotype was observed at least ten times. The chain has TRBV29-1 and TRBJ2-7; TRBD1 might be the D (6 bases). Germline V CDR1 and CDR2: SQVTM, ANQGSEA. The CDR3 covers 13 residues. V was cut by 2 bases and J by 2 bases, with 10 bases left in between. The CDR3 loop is CSVERDIPYEQYF. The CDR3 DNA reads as TGCAGCGTTGAAAGGGACATCCCCTACGAGCAGTACTTC.

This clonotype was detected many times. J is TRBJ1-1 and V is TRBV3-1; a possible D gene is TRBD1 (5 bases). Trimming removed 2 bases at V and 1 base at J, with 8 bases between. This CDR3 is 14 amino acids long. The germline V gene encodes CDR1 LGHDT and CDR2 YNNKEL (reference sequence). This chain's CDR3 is CASSQQQGNTEAFF. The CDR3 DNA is TGTGCCAGCAGCCAACAGCAGGGGAACACTGAAGCTTTCTTT. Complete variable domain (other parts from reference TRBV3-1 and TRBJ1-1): DTAVSQTPKYLVTQMGNDKSIKCEQNLGHDTMYWYKQDSKKFLKIMFSYNNKELIINETVPNRFSPKSPDKAHLNLHINSLELGDSAVYFCASSQQQGNTEAFFGQGTRLTVV.

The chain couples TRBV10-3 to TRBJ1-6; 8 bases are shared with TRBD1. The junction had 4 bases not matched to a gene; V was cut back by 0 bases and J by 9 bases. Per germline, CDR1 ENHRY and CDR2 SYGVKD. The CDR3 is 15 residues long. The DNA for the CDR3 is TGTGCCATCAGTGAGTCACAGGGGGTAGGTTCACCCCTCCACTTT. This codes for CAISESQGVGSPLHF.

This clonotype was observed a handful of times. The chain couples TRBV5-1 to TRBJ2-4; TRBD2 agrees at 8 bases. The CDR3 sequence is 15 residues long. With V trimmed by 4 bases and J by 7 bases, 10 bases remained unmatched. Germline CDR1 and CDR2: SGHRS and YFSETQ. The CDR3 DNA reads TGCGCCAGCAGCGCCGCGGCGGGGGGAGGGAACATTCAGTACTTC. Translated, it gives CASSAAAGGGNIQYF.

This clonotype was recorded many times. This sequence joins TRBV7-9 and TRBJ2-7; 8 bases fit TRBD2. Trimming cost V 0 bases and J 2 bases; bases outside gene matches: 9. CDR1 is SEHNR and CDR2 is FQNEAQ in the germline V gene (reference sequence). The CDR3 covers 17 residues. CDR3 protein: CASSLASGTRRTYEQYF. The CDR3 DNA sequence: TGTGCCAGCAGCTTAGCGTCCGGGACTAGGAGGACCTACGAGCAGTACTTC.

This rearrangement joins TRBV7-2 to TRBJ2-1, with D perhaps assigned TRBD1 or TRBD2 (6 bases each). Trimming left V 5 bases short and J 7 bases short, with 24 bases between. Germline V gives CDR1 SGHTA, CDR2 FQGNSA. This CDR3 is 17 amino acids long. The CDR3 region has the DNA TGTGCCAGCAGCCCGACGAATGGCGGGATAGGGGGTAATGAGCAGTTCTTC. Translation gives CASSPTNGGIGGNEQFF.

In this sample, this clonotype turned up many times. CDR3 coding DNA: TGTGCCAGCAGTTACTCCACAGCTATGAACACTGAAGCTTTCTTT. It specifies CASSYSTAMNTEAFF. This chain connects TRBV6-5 to TRBJ1-1; D uncertain. The ends were cut back, 0 bases at V and 0 bases at J, with 8 bases in the middle. The CDR3 runs 15 residues. Germline CDR1 and CDR2: MNHEY and SVGAGI.